Given below is one T cell receptor beta chain in context. The antigen remains unidentified. V lost 4 bases to trimming and J lost 0 bases, with 10 bases between them. The CDR3 covers 14 residues. CDR1 and CDR2 from the germline V gene are DFQATT and SNEGSKA (reference sequence). The sample comes from a study of vaccination and CD4 T cells after COVID-19. Study-wide findings and caveats: Counts of SARS-CoV-2-reactive clonotypes had a median that went from around 19 to 38, a nonsignificant change.

The Oncomine TCR Beta short-read assay generated sequence data from the DNA of cultured CD4+ T cells. MiXCR was run by TCRdb on the PCR reads, yielding one entry per CDR3 protein. This sample has more than 9,500 distinct CDR3 sequences, with about 41% found just once. Treatment indicated: roughly 10-day PBMC culture with coronavirus spike peptide pools or control peptides (ViraFEST assay). Negative selection isolated the CD4+ T cells once the cells had been cultured for 10 days. J is TRBJ1-5 and V is TRBV20-1, with TRBD1 as a possible D gene (6 bases). The source material was cultured CD4+ T cells from blood, sampled after SARS-CoV-2 vaccination. The clonotype originates from a human donor with COVID-19. DNA for the CDR3: TGCAGTGCTAAAGGACAGAATAGCAATCAGCCCCAGCATTTT. It specifies CSAKGQNSNQPQHF.